The next 26 T cell receptor beta chains were all read from a single sample in a study of Graves' ophthalmopathy and Graves' hyperthyroidism. RNA transcripts were the source from which TCR beta CDR3 regions were amplified. The first round was an RT-PCR with HTBI primers, and the second round was a multiplex PCR. Each CDR3 protein gets one entry after TCRdb re-called the multiplex PCR reads with MiXCR. This sample carries about 500,000 distinct CDR3 sequences, over 13% of them seen once, and the ten largest clones take roughly 9.8%. The sequenced material came from blood. Receptor source: a woman in her twenties or thirties with Graves' ophthalmopathy.

This clonotype was counted many times. This chain links TRBV2 with TRBJ2-5; D perhaps matches TRBD1 (5 bases). The CDR3 is 13 amino acids. V was pared by 4 bases and J by 2 bases, with 8 bases between. The germline CDR1 and CDR2 sequences are SNHLY and FYNNEI. CDR3 amino acids: CASSVRQQETQYF. CDR3 nucleotide sequence: TGTGCCAGCAGTGTAAGACAGCAAGAGACCCAGTACTTC.

This clonotype was counted ten times or more. The rearrangement joins TRBV11-1 to TRBJ1-1; 7 bases are a match to TRBD1. Germline V gene sequence: CDR1 SGHAT, CDR2 FQDESV (reference sequence). The CDR3 length is 13 residues. V gave up 7 bases and J gave up 1 base; unmatched junction bases: 3. The CDR3 DNA follows: TGTGCCAGCAAAAGACAGGGGAACACTGAAGCTTTCTTT. It translates to CASKRQGNTEAFF.

This clonotype was seen many times. The V gene is TRBV28, the J gene TRBJ1-1; D gene uncertain. Trimming left V 5 bases short and J 0 bases short, with 10 bases between. The CDR3 extends over 14 amino acids. Germline V gives CDR1 MDHEN, CDR2 SYDVKM. CDR3 bases: TGTGCCAGCAGTCCCGTAGGGTTGAACACTGAAGCTTTCTTT. It codes for CASSPVGLNTEAFF.

This clonotype was seen a few times. The V and J genes are TRBV5-1 and TRBJ2-2, with 7 bases identical to TRBD1. Germline-derived CDR1 and CDR2 are SGHRS and YFSETQ. The V gene end was trimmed by 9 bases and the J gene end by 0 bases; junction bases not matched to a gene: 14. There are 17 residues in the CDR3. The CDR3 is CATKIASGGTNTGELFF. The CDR3 coding sequence is TGCGCCACCAAGATAGCATCAGGGGGAACGAACACCGGGGAGCTGTTTTTT. The full variable domain, rest sourced from reference TRBV5-1 and TRBJ2-2, is KAGVTQTPRYLIKTRGQQVTLSCSPISGHRSVSWYQQTPGQGLQFLFEYFSETQRNKGNFPGRFSGRQFSNSRSEMNVSTLELGDSALYLCATKIASGGTNTGELFFGEGSRLTVL.

This rearrangement joins TRBV27 to TRBJ1-5; D might be TRBD1 (6 bases). Trimming left V 6 bases short and J 7 bases short, with 10 bases between. CDR1 MNHEY and CDR2 SMNVEV come from the germline V gene (reference sequence). This CDR3 comprises 12 residues. Here the CDR3 DNA reads TGTGCCAGCAGGGAAGGGGGGCAGCCCCAGCATTTT. It specifies CASREGGQPQHF.

There are many counts of this clonotype. CDR3 amino acids: CASSIYRGLNQPQHF. The CDR3 DNA reads TGTGCCAGTAGTATCTACAGGGGGCTCAATCAGCCCCAGCATTTT. J is TRBJ1-5 and V is TRBV19; 9 nucleotides match TRBD1. The junction had 3 bases not matched to a gene; V was cut back by 3 bases and J by 3 bases. Germline loops: CDR1 LNHDA, CDR2 SQIVND (reference sequence). There are 15 residues in the CDR3.

Ten or more counts support this clonotype. The chain combines TRBV7-9 with TRBJ2-5; D uncertain. V was cut by 6 bases and J by 3 bases, with 17 bases left in between. Germline loops: CDR1 SEHNR, CDR2 FQNEAQ (reference sequence). This CDR3 spans 15 amino acids. The CDR3 region is CASRILTESKETQYF. The CDR3 DNA follows: TGTGCCAGCAGAATTTTGACGGAGTCGAAAGAGACCCAGTACTTC.

This chain connects TRBV20-1 to TRBJ1-2; 7 nucleotides align to TRBD1. V shed 6 bases, J shed 6 bases, and the junction held 13 bases outside the gene matches. There are 14 residues in the CDR3. Per germline, CDR1 DFQATT and CDR2 SNEGSKA (reference sequence). This CDR3 is CSATLTGRGNGYTF. CDR3 nucleotide sequence: TGCAGTGCCACTCTGACAGGGCGAGGAAATGGCTACACCTTC.

This clonotype appeared many times. The chain combines TRBV2 with TRBJ2-5; the D gene is possibly TRBD2 (5 bases). The CDR3 has 12 residues. CDR1 is SNHLY, CDR2 FYNNEI, per germline. Between the trimmed V and J ends, which lost 8 bases and 3 bases, there was a span of 10 bases. DNA of the CDR3: TGTGCCAGCCAAAAGGGAGAAGAGACCCAGTACTTC. Residues: CASQKGEETQYF.

The sample holds many counts of this clonotype. This rearrangement joins TRBV5-1 to TRBJ2-7; D is unclear. Germline V gene data show CDR1 as SGHRS and CDR2 as YFSETQ. Trimming took off 2 bases at V and 5 bases at J, with 14 bases between the two ends. The CDR3 runs to 14 residues. CDR3 residues: CASSFRHPGNEQYF. For the CDR3, the DNA is TGCGCCAGCAGCTTCCGACACCCCGGCAACGAGCAGTACTTC.

The chain combines TRBV19 with TRBJ2-7; D gene unclear. CDR1 and CDR2 (germline): LNHDA, SQIVND (reference sequence). With 6 bases removed from V and 1 base from J, the gap between germline ends came to 10 bases. The CDR3 has 13 residues. Here the CDR3 DNA reads TGTGCCAGTAGGTTCGCAGCATCCTACGAGCAGTACTTC. Translation gives CASRFAASYEQYF.

This clonotype was observed many times. The chain has TRBV12-3 or TRBV12-4 and TRBJ1-2; D is undetermined. Trimming removed 3 bases from V and 7 bases from J, with 15 bases in between. This CDR3 comprises 14 residues. The CDR3 region has the DNA TGTGCCAGCAGTTTCCCTGCGGCGCGAGGTGGCTACACCTTC. It translates to CASSFPAARGGYTF.

The sample holds many counts of this clonotype. Given a much more abundant clone one base away, this may be a read error. The CDR3 loop reads CASSIDRASAAEASF. In DNA, the CDR3 is TGTGCCAGCTCGATCGACAGGGCCTCTGCGGCTGAAGCTTCCTTT. The genes are TRBV6-4 and TRBJ1-1; TRBD1 matches 7 bases. This CDR3 has 15 amino acids. CDR1 and CDR2 from the germline V gene are MRHNA and SNTAGT.

There are many counts of this clonotype. This CDR3 is CSVGTRLGANTEAFF. DNA for the CDR3: TGCAGCGTTGGGACGAGATTAGGAGCGAACACTGAAGCTTTCTTT. The genes are TRBV29-1 and TRBJ1-1; D ambiguous. Trimming shortened V by 4 bases and J by 1 base, and 16 bases separated the two germline ends. This CDR3 contains 15 residues. Germline lookup yields CDR1 SQVTM and CDR2 ANQGSEA.

In this sample, this clonotype turned up a few times. The chain is built from TRBV13 and TRBJ2-7, with 9 bases matching TRBD2. Germline values: CDR1 PRHDT, CDR2 FYEKMQ (reference sequence). The CDR3 is made up of 17 amino acids. Unmatched junction bases numbered 7, after V lost 0 bases and J lost 1 base. The CDR3 protein is CASSLGLAGFRSYEQYF. The CDR3 nucleotides read TGTGCCAGCAGCTTAGGACTAGCGGGCTTCCGTTCCTACGAGCAGTACTTC.

For this clonotype: Given a much more abundant clone one base away, this may be a read error. V is TRBV6-1 and J is TRBJ2-5, with TRBD2 identical over 9 bases. This CDR3 is built from 16 residues. In germline, CDR1 is MNHNS, CDR2 SASEGT. The CDR3 spells CVSSPTAGGPWETQYF. The CDR3 DNA sequence: TGTGTCAGCAGTCCCACCGCGGGGGGGCCTTGGGAGACCCAGTACTTC.

In its sample, this clonotype was seen many times. CDR3 sequence: CASSQGLTGTGSNSPLHF. The CDR3 region has the DNA TGCGCCAGCAGCCAAGGTCTGACCGGGACAGGTTCTAATTCACCCCTCCACTTT. The rearrangement uses TRBV4-1 and TRBJ1-6, with 8 bases that match TRBD1. The ends lost 1 base at V and 6 bases at J; junction bases unmatched: 11. This CDR3 is 18 amino acids long. Looked up from germline, CDR1 is MGHRA and CDR2 is YSYEKL.

This clonotype was detected ten times or more. The V call is TRBV6-1, the J call TRBJ2-7; no firm D call. V gave up 4 bases and J gave up 0 bases, with 13 bases separating them. Germline loops: CDR1 MNHNS, CDR2 SASEGT. The CDR3 contains 15 residues. The CDR3 sequence: CASSVEGRSSYEQYF. The CDR3 bases are TGTGCCAGCAGTGTAGAAGGACGGAGCTCCTACGAGCAGTACTTC.

This clonotype was counted ten times or more. This sequence joins TRBV12-3 or TRBV12-4 and TRBJ1-2, with unresolved D. The V and J ends lost 9 bases and 6 bases respectively, with 23 bases between them. The CDR3 contains 15 residues. DNA of the CDR3: TGTGCCAGTGGGGAGATGGCGGGGTCAAACGATGGCTACACCTTC. The encoded protein is CASGEMAGSNDGYTF.

Many counts were recorded for this clonotype. The rearrangement links TRBV29-1 to TRBJ2-7; 11 nucleotides match TRBD1. CDR1 and CDR2 from the germline V gene are SQVTM and ANQGSEA. There are 14 residues in the CDR3. V trimming: 6 bases; J trimming: 5 bases; junction bases outside the gene matches: 9. Here the CDR3 reads CSVAGTGGVHEQYF. For the CDR3, the DNA is TGCAGCGTGGCAGGGACAGGGGGTGTCCACGAGCAGTACTTC.

The table lists this clonotype with many counts. This rearrangement joins TRBV6-1 to TRBJ2-7; D gene ambiguous. V was clipped by 2 bases and J by 0 bases, with 8 bases between them. This CDR3 comprises 14 residues. Germline CDR1 and CDR2: MNHNS and SASEGT. As DNA, the CDR3 is TGTGCCAGCAGTGAACCGACCGACTCCTACGAGCAGTACTTC. It encodes CASSEPTDSYEQYF.

In this sample, this clonotype turned up many times. The chain is built from TRBV6-5 and TRBJ1-1, with 7 bases identical to TRBD1. The length of the CDR3 is 15 residues. Looked up from germline, CDR1 is MNHEY and CDR2 is SVGAGI. The J segment lost 3 bases and the V segment lost 5 bases, leaving 9 bases of the junction unmatched. The CDR3 sequence is CASSNTQGTHTEAFF. CDR3 nucleotide sequence: TGTGCCAGCAGTAACACACAGGGGACCCACACTGAAGCTTTCTTT.

In its sample, this clonotype was seen many times. This rearrangement joins TRBV10-3 to TRBJ2-5; D call uncertain. Per the germline V gene, CDR1 is ENHRY and CDR2 is SYGVKD. The V gene lost 6 bases and the J gene lost 5 bases, with 7 bases spanning the gap. CDR3 length equals 11 residues. The CDR3 sequence is CAIRPLETQYF. In DNA, the CDR3 is TGTGCCATCAGGCCCTTGGAGACCCAGTACTTC.

The sample holds many counts of this clonotype. V is TRBV28 and J is TRBJ1-1; TRBD1 matches at 7 bases. This CDR3 is built from 18 residues. Germline V gives CDR1 MDHEN, CDR2 SYDVKM. Trimming removed 1 base from V and 0 bases from J; junction bases left unmatched: 11. CDR3 DNA: TGTGCCAGCAGTTTATCGAGAGTGGGGACAGCTTTGAACACTGAAGCTTTCTTT. It encodes CASSLSRVGTALNTEAFF.

In its sample, this clonotype was seen many times. A much larger clonotype is one base distant, so this may be a read error. This chain uses TRBV6-5 with TRBJ2-2, with D unclear. Trimming removed 2 bases at V and 5 bases at J, with 6 bases between. This CDR3 region has 13 residues. Germline lookup yields CDR1 MNHEY and CDR2 SVGAGI. The CDR3 region is CASSYGRTGELFF. The DNA for the CDR3 is TGTGCCAGCAGTTACGGGCGGACCGGGGAGCTGTTTTTT.

The rearrangement links TRBV11-2 to TRBJ2-5; TRBD2 is a possible D gene (5 bases). The CDR3 covers 14 residues. Germline V lookup: CDR1 SGHAT, CDR2 FQNNGV. V lost 5 bases and J 5 bases, leaving 15 bases between the germline ends. The CDR3, as DNA: TGTGCCAGCAGCCTGGGCCTGAGGGAGGAGACCCAGTACTTC. Residues: CASSLGLREETQYF.